Listed below are T cell receptor beta chains from one sample, sequenced in a study of molecular identifiers for immune sequencing clone quantification. TCRdb reprocessed the PCR reads via MiXCR and lists one record per CDR3 protein. The repertoire holds 8,800 or so distinct CDR3 sequences, with under 40% as singletons. The sample taken for sequencing was naive CD8+ T cells from blood, with Jurkat cell RNA spiked in. These TCRs come from a human donor in good health. Some libraries in this study had Jurkat cell RNA spiked in. CDR3s include the opening cysteine and the closing phenylalanine or tryptophan. D genes are given only for firm matches. Size values are once, few and many counts, or a class for expanded clones, and some rows have none.

abundance: .; j_gene: TRBJ2-3; v_gene: TRBV2; d_gene: .; CDR3aa: CASSGLAVIDTQYF; CDR3nt: TGTGCCAGCAGTGGCCTAGCAGTTATTGATACGCAGTATTTT
abundance: few; j_gene: TRBJ2-2; v_gene: TRBV6-5; d_gene: .; CDR3aa: CASSYYETGELFF; CDR3nt: TGTGCCAGCAGTTACTACGAGACCGGGGAGCTGTTTTTT
abundance: few; j_gene: TRBJ2-5; v_gene: TRBV6-5; d_gene: TRBD1; CDR3aa: CASSYSTGQGYQETQYF; CDR3nt: TGTGCCAGCAGTTACTCGACTGGACAGGGGTACCAAGAGACCCAGTACTTC
abundance: .; j_gene: TRBJ2-3; v_gene: TRBV9; d_gene: .; CDR3aa: CASSVEGWIDTQYF; CDR3nt: TGTGCCAGCAGCGTAGAGGGATGGATAGATACGCAGTATTTT
abundance: few; j_gene: TRBJ2-5; v_gene: TRBV10-2; d_gene: .; CDR3aa: CASTTIRLQETQYF; CDR3nt: TGCGCCAGCACCACGATTAGGCTACAAGAGACCCAGTACTTC
abundance: medium-sized; j_gene: TRBJ2-3; v_gene: TRBV7-6; d_gene: TRBD2; CDR3aa: CASSQSGASTDTQYF; CDR3nt: TGTGCCAGCAGCCAGAGCGGGGCTAGCACAGATACGCAGTATTTT
abundance: .; j_gene: TRBJ1-1; v_gene: TRBV19; d_gene: TRBD1; CDR3aa: CASSLQGAGTEAFF; CDR3nt: TGTGCCAGTAGTCTACAGGGGGCTGGTACTGAAGCTTTCTTT
abundance: .; j_gene: TRBJ2-2; v_gene: TRBV7-9; d_gene: .; CDR3aa: CASSFVGSQGRFFTGELFF; CDR3nt: TGTGCCAGCAGCTTCGTAGGATCTCAGGGCAGATTTTTCACCGGGGAGCTGTTTTTT
abundance: medium-sized; j_gene: TRBJ1-5; v_gene: TRBV3-1; d_gene: .; CDR3aa: CASSPGLLGQPQHF; CDR3nt: TGTGCCAGCAGCCCTGGACTCCTTGGGCAGCCCCAGCATTTT
abundance: medium-sized; j_gene: TRBJ2-6; v_gene: TRBV29-1; d_gene: .; CDR3aa: CSVEGPGANVLTF; CDR3nt: TGCAGCGTTGAGGGGCCTGGGGCCAACGTCCTGACTTTC
abundance: .; j_gene: TRBJ2-7; v_gene: TRBV28; d_gene: .; CDR3aa: CASSPRGAYNYEQYF; CDR3nt: TGTGCCAGCAGCCCGAGGGGCGCTTATAATTACGAGCAGTACTTC
abundance: .; j_gene: TRBJ2-6; v_gene: TRBV15; d_gene: TRBD1; CDR3aa: CATGDSRSGANVLTF; CDR3nt: TGTGCCACAGGGGACAGCCGCTCTGGGGCCAACGTCCTGACTTTC
abundance: few; j_gene: TRBJ2-7; v_gene: TRBV7-2; d_gene: TRBD2; CDR3aa: CASSETSGSYEQYF; CDR3nt: TGTGCCAGCAGCGAGACTAGCGGGAGTTACGAGCAGTACTTC
abundance: .; j_gene: TRBJ2-5; v_gene: TRBV11-2; d_gene: .; CDR3aa: CASSLGLLGTGLKETQYF; CDR3nt: TGTGCCAGCAGCTTAGGATTATTGGGAACTGGCTTGAAAGAGACCCAGTACTTC
abundance: .; j_gene: TRBJ2-7; v_gene: TRBV20-1; d_gene: .; CDR3aa: CSARRLGGPSSYEQYF; CDR3nt: TGCAGTGCCAGGAGATTGGGGGGGCCTAGCTCCTACGAGCAGTACTTC
abundance: few; j_gene: TRBJ1-3; v_gene: TRBV3-1; d_gene: .; CDR3aa: CASSQGTGNTIYF; CDR3nt: TGTGCCAGCAGCCAGGGGACAGGAAACACCATATATTTT
abundance: .; j_gene: TRBJ2-3; v_gene: TRBV24-1; d_gene: .; CDR3aa: CATSDFDSPDTQYF; CDR3nt: TGTGCCACCAGTGATTTTGACTCGCCGGATACGCAGTATTTT
abundance: .; j_gene: TRBJ2-7; v_gene: TRBV25-1; d_gene: TRBD1; CDR3aa: CASSMRGTALEQYF; CDR3nt: TGTGCCAGCAGTATGAGGGGGACAGCTCTCGAGCAGTACTTC
abundance: few; j_gene: TRBJ2-3; v_gene: TRBV6-5; d_gene: TRBD2; CDR3aa: CASSSGGRADTQYF; CDR3nt: TGTGCCAGCAGTTCGGGCGGGAGGGCTGATACGCAGTATTTT
abundance: .; j_gene: TRBJ2-2; v_gene: TRBV6-6; d_gene: .; CDR3aa: CASTDFTGELFF; CDR3nt: TGTGCCAGCACCGATTTCACCGGGGAGCTGTTTTTT
abundance: .; j_gene: TRBJ2-1; v_gene: TRBV12-3/TRBV12-4; d_gene: TRBD1; CDR3aa: CASSLTLWDRDNVQFF; CDR3nt: TGTGCCAGCAGTTTAACATTGTGGGACAGGGACAATGTGCAGTTCTTC
abundance: .; j_gene: TRBJ2-7; v_gene: TRBV12-3/TRBV12-4; d_gene: .; CDR3aa: CASSLSLGGQYF; CDR3nt: TGTGCCAGCAGTTTAAGTCTAGGCGGGCAGTACTTC
abundance: .; j_gene: TRBJ1-5; v_gene: TRBV6-5; d_gene: .; CDR3aa: CASSYSPGLSDTQHF; CDR3nt: TGTGCCAGCAGTTACTCTCCAGGGTTGTCAGATACGCAGCATTTT
abundance: .; j_gene: TRBJ2-7; v_gene: TRBV5-1; d_gene: .; CDR3aa: CASSLDSSPHEQYF; CDR3nt: TGCGCCAGCAGCTTGGACAGTAGCCCCCACGAGCAGTACTTC
abundance: .; j_gene: TRBJ2-6; v_gene: TRBV27; d_gene: .; CDR3aa: CASSQQASGANVLTF; CDR3nt: TGTGCCAGCAGTCAACAGGCCTCTGGGGCCAACGTCCTGACTTTC
abundance: .; j_gene: TRBJ2-3; v_gene: TRBV6-4; d_gene: .; CDR3aa: CASSPRDDTDTQYF; CDR3nt: TGTGCCAGCAGTCCCCGGGACGACACAGATACGCAGTATTTT
abundance: .; j_gene: TRBJ2-1; v_gene: TRBV5-6; d_gene: TRBD2; CDR3aa: CASSNLAGLRGNEQFF; CDR3nt: TGTGCCAGCAGCAACCTAGCGGGGCTCCGCGGCAATGAGCAGTTCTTC
abundance: .; j_gene: TRBJ2-7; v_gene: TRBV19; d_gene: .; CDR3aa: CASSTGQNEQYF; CDR3nt: TGTGCCAGTAGTACTGGACAGAACGAGCAGTACTTC
abundance: few; j_gene: TRBJ2-1; v_gene: TRBV16; d_gene: .; CDR3aa: CASSRAKVNEQFF; CDR3nt: TGTGCCAGCAGCCGGGCGAAAGTCAATGAGCAGTTCTTC
abundance: .; j_gene: TRBJ1-5; v_gene: TRBV12-3/TRBV12-4; d_gene: .; CDR3aa: CASSFSPGRQPQHF; CDR3nt: TGTGCCAGCAGTTTTAGTCCAGGAAGGCAGCCCCAGCATTTT
abundance: .; j_gene: TRBJ2-5; v_gene: TRBV6-2/TRBV6-3; d_gene: .; CDR3aa: CASSNSRRSGETQYF; CDR3nt: TGTGCCAGCAGTAACTCTCGTCGGTCCGGGGAGACCCAGTACTTC
abundance: few; j_gene: TRBJ1-5; v_gene: TRBV28; d_gene: .; CDR3aa: CASSLYRRNQPQHF; CDR3nt: TGTGCCAGCAGTTTATATCGACGCAATCAGCCCCAGCATTTT
abundance: .; j_gene: TRBJ2-1; v_gene: TRBV7-9; d_gene: TRBD1; CDR3aa: CASSPPGGPSNNEQFF; CDR3nt: TGTGCCAGCAGTCCTCCAGGGGGCCCTTCTAACAATGAGCAGTTCTTC
abundance: few; j_gene: TRBJ2-7; v_gene: TRBV25-1; d_gene: .; CDR3aa: CASSPVGLYGQYF; CDR3nt: TGTGCCAGCAGCCCGGTAGGACTCTACGGGCAGTACTTC
abundance: .; j_gene: TRBJ2-5; v_gene: TRBV27; d_gene: .; CDR3aa: CASGEGGPQETQYF; CDR3nt: TGTGCCAGCGGGGAAGGAGGGCCACAAGAGACCCAGTACTTC
abundance: medium-sized; j_gene: TRBJ2-5; v_gene: TRBV7-2; d_gene: TRBD2; CDR3aa: CASSSSGSQETQYF; CDR3nt: TGTGCCAGCAGTTCTAGCGGGAGCCAAGAGACCCAGTACTTC
abundance: few; j_gene: TRBJ2-3; v_gene: TRBV2; d_gene: .; CDR3aa: CASSERGALNTDTQYF; CDR3nt: TGTGCCAGCAGTGAACGGGGGGCACTAAACACAGATACGCAGTATTTT
abundance: few; j_gene: TRBJ2-7; v_gene: TRBV4-2; d_gene: TRBD2; CDR3aa: CASSQEVGAGDSYEQYF; CDR3nt: TGTGCCAGCAGCCAAGAAGTTGGAGCGGGGGACTCCTACGAGCAGTACTTC
abundance: few; j_gene: TRBJ2-3; v_gene: TRBV3-1; d_gene: TRBD2; CDR3aa: CASSTETSGFTDTQYF; CDR3nt: TGTGCCAGCAGCACCGAGACTAGCGGGTTCACAGATACGCAGTATTTT
abundance: .; j_gene: TRBJ2-7; v_gene: TRBV28; d_gene: TRBD1; CDR3aa: CASRPGQGADYELYF; CDR3nt: TGTGCCAGCAGACCCGGACAGGGCGCCGACTACGAGCTGTACTTC
abundance: once; j_gene: TRBJ2-3; v_gene: TRBV28; d_gene: TRBD2; CDR3aa: CASSDPRVGRELDMQYF; CDR3nt: TGTGCCAGCAGCGACCCCAGAGTGGGGCGGGAGTTAGATATGCAGTATTTT
abundance: .; j_gene: TRBJ2-3; v_gene: TRBV10-1; d_gene: .; CDR3aa: CASSEGPLTDTQYF; CDR3nt: TGCGCCAGCAGTGAGGGGCCCCTCACAGATACGCAGTATTTT
abundance: few; j_gene: TRBJ2-1; v_gene: TRBV15; d_gene: .; CDR3aa: CATSSGRYNEQFF; CDR3nt: TGTGCCACCAGCAGCGGGCGGTACAATGAGCAGTTCTTC
abundance: .; j_gene: TRBJ2-1; v_gene: TRBV7-6; d_gene: .; CDR3aa: CASSARGVAASNNEQFF; CDR3nt: TGTGCCAGCAGCGCCCGTGGGGTAGCGGCTTCCAACAATGAGCAGTTCTTC
abundance: .; j_gene: TRBJ2-7; v_gene: TRBV3-1; d_gene: TRBD2; CDR3aa: CASSPPSGRAEQYF; CDR3nt: TGTGCCAGCAGCCCGCCTAGCGGGAGAGCCGAGCAGTACTTC
abundance: medium-sized; j_gene: TRBJ2-3; v_gene: TRBV7-8; d_gene: TRBD1; CDR3aa: CASSLPNQGAGVTDTQYF; CDR3nt: TGTGCCAGCAGCTTACCCAATCAGGGGGCCGGAGTCACAGATACGCAGTATTTT
abundance: medium-sized; j_gene: TRBJ1-5; v_gene: TRBV13; d_gene: .; CDR3aa: CASSLGHPDQPQHF; CDR3nt: TGTGCCAGCAGCTTAGGTCATCCAGATCAGCCCCAGCATTTT
abundance: once; j_gene: TRBJ2-5; v_gene: TRBV14; d_gene: .; CDR3aa: CASSRWTVQETQYF; CDR3nt: TGTGCCAGCAGCCGATGGACAGTCCAAGAGACCCAGTACTTC
abundance: .; j_gene: TRBJ1-1; v_gene: TRBV11-2; d_gene: .; CDR3aa: CASSLAGNAFF; CDR3nt: TGTGCCAGCAGCTTAGCGGGGAATGCTTTCTTT
abundance: .; j_gene: TRBJ2-3; v_gene: TRBV9; d_gene: .; CDR3aa: CASSVGLSTDTQYF; CDR3nt: TGTGCCAGCAGCGTAGGACTGAGCACAGATACGCAGTATTTT
abundance: few; j_gene: TRBJ2-3; v_gene: TRBV7-9; d_gene: .; CDR3aa: CASTDPPDTQYF; CDR3nt: TGTGCCAGTACGGACCCCCCAGATACGCAGTATTTT
abundance: few; j_gene: TRBJ2-3; v_gene: TRBV19; d_gene: .; CDR3aa: CASSIFITDTQYF; CDR3nt: TGTGCCAGTAGTATCTTCATCACAGATACGCAGTATTTT
abundance: few; j_gene: TRBJ1-1; v_gene: TRBV5-1; d_gene: TRBD1; CDR3aa: CASSLTGGGTEAFF; CDR3nt: TGCGCCAGCAGCTTGACAGGGGGCGGCACTGAAGCTTTCTTT
abundance: few; j_gene: TRBJ2-2; v_gene: TRBV6-2/TRBV6-3; d_gene: TRBD1; CDR3aa: CASNFRGQDTGELFF; CDR3nt: TGTGCCAGCAATTTCAGGGGGCAGGACACCGGGGAGCTGTTTTTT
abundance: .; j_gene: TRBJ2-7; v_gene: TRBV7-2; d_gene: TRBD2; CDR3aa: CASLLAGGASEQYF; CDR3nt: TGTGCCAGCTTACTAGCGGGAGGGGCATCCGAGCAGTACTTC